This entry concerns a single T cell receptor (beta chain). This clonotype came up a few times. Its antigen has not been determined. One base away there is no much larger clone; base qualities are not given. The data were taken from a study of T cell repertoires in breast cancer (dated by TCRdb to the mid-2010s). Describing the broader study: Tumors, lymph nodes and peripheral blood lymphocytes from breast cancer patients, as well as peripheral blood from healthy control donors, were profiled. The majority of the 21 patient tumors analyzed for shared TCRs were ER+/PR+. Controls included nine healthy donors of an age range similar to the patients. On average, about 500,000 sequences per sample and around 9.2 reads per input cell were obtained by sequencing. Because breast cancer has a low mutational burden and common mutations are rare, the study reasoned that TCRs shared between breast cancer patients would target shared antigens. Tumors and tumor-involved lymph nodes were minced, digested with Liberase and DNase, and then passed through 70-um and 40-um filters. Tumor-free lymph nodes were processed without enzymatic digestion, and blood samples were separated by Ficoll.

The library relied on emulsion pairing. Unpaired genes were suppressed in a second nested PCR with blocking oligos, after which Illumina adaptors and barcodes were added in a third nested PCR. Each emulsion RT-PCR master mix contained about 5,000-250,000 T cells, with C-region, Stepout and V-region primers. The emulsions were generated using the Micellula Emulsion and Purification Kit, and the RT-PCR was run with Qiagen OneStep RT-PCR reagents. The pooled libraries were sequenced on an Illumina MiSeq using paired-end 2 x 250 reads. In the original analysis: In Galaxy, read pairs were joined and then clipped at the engineered overlap into separate alpha and beta files, and any unclipped reads were discarded. Alpha-beta pairs were assigned with CompleteTCR, a MiTCR-based pipeline that links chains sharing read cluster identifiers using an R script. TCR sequences that were observed only once, about 1-3.3% of the total, were removed as potential sequencing errors. In TCRdb, the public reads were trimmed at Q25 with fastp and aligned with MiXCR, with productive beta chains retained. When rows share a CDR3 protein, they turn into one entry using the most common DNA and genes. Clone size and V and J calls follow TCRdb, not the original study. The sample data list roughly 40,000 distinct CDR3 sequences, and roughly 42% of these were observed just once. Around 60% of the sample goes to the ten largest clones.

What the authors observed across the whole study: Shared TCRs were encoded by various nucleotide sequences, which suggests selection and expansion based on antigen. TRBV7 predominance was observed among shared TCRs, which possibly reflected tumor recognition or mispriming bias from eight TRBV7 primers. Emulsion RT-PCR was considered qualitative rather than quantitative, because transcript abundance and primer differences skewed the recovery of clones. Compared with tumor-free nodes, tumor-involved sentinel lymph nodes shared about fourfold more TCRs with matched tumor repertoires (roughly 7.3% versus 1.9%). Some 18 TCR pairs were shared across seven or more patient tumors and were rarely found in control blood, which suggests possible tumor specificity. Genuine antitumor clones may have been missed because singleton TCRs were discarded and only part of each tumor was sampled.

Paired alpha-beta TCRs of CD8+ T cells were analyzed using an expanded emulsion RT-PCR method with primers for all TCR V genes. CD8+ T cells were isolated with a CD8 positive selection kit and incubated overnight in 9 to 10 IU/mL IL-2 before emulsion RT-PCR. CDR1 and CDR2 are read off the germline V gene (reference sequence) as DFQATT and SNEGSKA. Spanning cysteine to phenylalanine, the CDR3 consists of 14 amino acids. Only the CDR3 portion is preserved as DNA: 42 bases, with reading frame beginning at the first base. V is pared back by 1 base and J by 4 bases, with 13 bases lying between the germline termini.

Recombination connected TRBV20-1 to TRBJ2-5; a weak D assignment points to TRBD2 (6 bases agree). Input material: CD8+ T cells. The clonotype originates from a pool of human donors with breast cancer or a healthy control (not recorded which). DNA sequence: TGCAGTGCTAGAGGGTTGGGCGGGACAGAGACCCAGTACTTC. Its product reads: CSARGLGGTETQYF.